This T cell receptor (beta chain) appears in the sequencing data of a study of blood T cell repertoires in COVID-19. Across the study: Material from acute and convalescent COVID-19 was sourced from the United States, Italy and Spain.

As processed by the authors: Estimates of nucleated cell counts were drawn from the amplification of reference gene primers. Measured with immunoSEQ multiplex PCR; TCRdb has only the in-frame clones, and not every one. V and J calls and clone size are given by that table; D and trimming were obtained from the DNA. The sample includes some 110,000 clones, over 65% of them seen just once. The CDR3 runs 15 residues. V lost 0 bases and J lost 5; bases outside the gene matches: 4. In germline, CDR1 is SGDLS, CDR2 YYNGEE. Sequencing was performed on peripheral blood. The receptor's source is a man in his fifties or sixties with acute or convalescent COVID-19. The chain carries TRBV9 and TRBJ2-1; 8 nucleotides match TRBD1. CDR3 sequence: CASSVAGTGDNEQFF. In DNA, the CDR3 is TGTGCCAGCAGCGTAGCAGGGACAGGTGACAATGAGCAGTTCTTC.